This TCR beta chain is from a study of blood T cells in healthy people across ages. Turning to the study itself: Template switching retrieved approximately one barcoded beta molecule for each two T cells. Whole-study results and caveats: The CMV status of each donor remained undetermined, and this could have confounded shifts in expanded clonotypes.

CDR3 length equals 11 residues. CDR1 and CDR2 (germline): SQVTM, ANQGSEA. V was clipped by 7 bases and J by 5 bases, with 10 bases between them. Approximately 9.2 milliliters was the volume of peripheral blood drawn from each donor. At least 5.5 micrograms of total RNA were extracted per sample. Comment on this clonotype: Its antigen remains unidentified.

A J-beta primer mix and a sample-barcoded 5' primer were used in a second PCR of about 7 to 12 cycles. TCRdb re-called the 5' RACE reads with MiXCR, one entry per CDR3 protein. The sample yields some 1.5 million distinct CDR3 sequences, roughly 28% seen once. Sequencing was performed on blood. V is TRBV29-1 and J is TRBJ2-3; D is unresolved. This receptor was obtained from a woman aged 25 to 45 in good health. The CDR3 coding sequence is TGCAGCGCCGGTAGCCGAGATACGCAGTATTTT. It is translated as CSAGSRDTQYF.